This T cell receptor (beta chain) emerged from a study of chronic HIV infection and antiretroviral therapy. Each CDR3 protein is one row after TCRdb ran MiXCR on the 5' RACE reads. The sample lists some 46,000 distinct CDR3 sequences, over 15% occurring once. This clonotype was seen only a few times. CDR1 is SEHNR, CDR2 FQNEAQ, per germline (reference sequence). The CDR3 covers 17 residues. J gave up 5 bases and V 2 bases, and 12 bases lay outside the gene matches. Sequencing input: peripheral blood. The gene calls are TRBV7-9 and TRBJ1-5; TRBD1 matches 7 bases. This receptor was identified in an adult who had HIV and had not received antiretroviral therapy, or was an uninfected healthy control (not recorded which). The CDR3 region is CASSLNFGDGQDQPQHF. The CDR3, as DNA: TGTGCCAGCAGCTTAAATTTCGGGGACGGACAGGATCAGCCCCAGCATTTT.